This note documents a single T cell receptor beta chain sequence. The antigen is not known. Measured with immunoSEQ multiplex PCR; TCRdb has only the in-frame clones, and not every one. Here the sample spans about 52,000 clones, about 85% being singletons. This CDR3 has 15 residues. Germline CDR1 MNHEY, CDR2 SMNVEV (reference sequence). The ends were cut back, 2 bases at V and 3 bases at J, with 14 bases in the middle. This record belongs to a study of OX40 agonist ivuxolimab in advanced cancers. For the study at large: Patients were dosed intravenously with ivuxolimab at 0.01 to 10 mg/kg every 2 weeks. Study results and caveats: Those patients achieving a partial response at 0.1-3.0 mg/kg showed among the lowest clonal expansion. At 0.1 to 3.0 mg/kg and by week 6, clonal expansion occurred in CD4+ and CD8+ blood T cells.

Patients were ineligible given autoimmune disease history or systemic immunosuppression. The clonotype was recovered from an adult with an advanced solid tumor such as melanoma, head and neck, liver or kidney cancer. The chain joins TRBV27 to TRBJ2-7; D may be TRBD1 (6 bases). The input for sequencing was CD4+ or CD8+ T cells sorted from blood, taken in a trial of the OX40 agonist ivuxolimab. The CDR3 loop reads CASSLGGAGVYEQYF. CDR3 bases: TGTGCCAGCAGTTTAGGGGGCGCAGGGGTCTACGAGCAGTACTTC.